The T cell receptor (beta chain) under discussion was sequenced for a study of shared clonotypes between healthy human individuals. Across the whole study: Participating donors consisted of a couple of women and a few men aged 18 to 49. Used for every donor were three CD4 naive, three CD4 memory, two CD8 naive and one CD8 memory plate. Points from the study as a whole: Memory subsets had estimated richness that was generally smaller than that of naive subsets. About 5% of naive CD4 clonotypes were shared across four donors.

Profiled with immunoSEQ multiplex PCR; TCRdb holds only in-frame clones, not every one. The table includes roughly 2.5 million clones, around nine tenths detected once. Regarding this clone: No antigen is known for it.

Sequences were obtained from naive CD4+ T cells sorted from blood. Subset: CD45RA+ positively selected. The sequence was obtained from a man between 18 and 29 years old in good health.

DNA for the CDR3: TGTGCCAGTAGTATAACACTTGGAGGGTTGGGCTACAATGAGCAGTTCTTC. Its protein is CASSITLGGLGYNEQFF. The J gene is TRBJ2-1, the V gene TRBV19, with D possibly TRBD2 on 6 matching bases. The V gene lost 2 bases and the J gene lost 3 bases, with 17 bases spanning the gap. CDR1 LNHDA and CDR2 SQIVND come from the germline V gene (reference sequence). The CDR3 length is 17 residues.